This T cell receptor beta chain was sequenced for a study of blood T cell repertoires in COVID-19. At the level of the study: COVID-19 samples collected from the United States, Italy and Spain covered acute and convalescent phases. PBMCs, B-cell-depleted T cells, or T cells were the source of the cDNA or gDNA that made up the material.

V was clipped by 2 bases and J by 1 base, with 12 bases between them. The germline CDR1 and CDR2 sequences are KGHSH and LQKENI. The CDR3 totals 17 residues. Original processing notes: The assay estimated nucleated cells by amplifying reference gene primers. Method: immunoSEQ multiplex PCR; TCRdb's copy keeps in-frame clones and lacks some. That table is the source of V, J and clone size, and D and trimming were worked out from the DNA. The table has approximately 99,000 clones, approximately 79% seen once. This clonotype originated in a woman over 75 with active or convalescent COVID-19. Sequences were obtained from peripheral blood. The genes are TRBV18 and TRBJ2-6; D possibly corresponds to TRBD2 (5 bases). This chain's CDR3 is CASSPSGVHSGANVLTF. The CDR3, as DNA: TGTGCCAGCTCACCAAGCGGAGTTCATTCTGGGGCCAACGTCCTGACTTTC.